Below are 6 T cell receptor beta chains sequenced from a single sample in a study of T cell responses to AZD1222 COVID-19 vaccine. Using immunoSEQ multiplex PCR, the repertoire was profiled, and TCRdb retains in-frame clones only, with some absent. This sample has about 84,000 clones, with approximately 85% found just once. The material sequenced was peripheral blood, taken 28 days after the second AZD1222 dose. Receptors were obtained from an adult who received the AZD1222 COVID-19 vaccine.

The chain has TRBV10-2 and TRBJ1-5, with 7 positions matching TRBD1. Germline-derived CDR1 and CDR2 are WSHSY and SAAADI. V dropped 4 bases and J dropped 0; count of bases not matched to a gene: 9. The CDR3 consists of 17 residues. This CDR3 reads CASSAPGTANSNQPQHF. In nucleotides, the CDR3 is TGCGCCAGCAGTGCGCCCGGGACAGCTAATAGCAATCAGCCCCAGCATTTT.

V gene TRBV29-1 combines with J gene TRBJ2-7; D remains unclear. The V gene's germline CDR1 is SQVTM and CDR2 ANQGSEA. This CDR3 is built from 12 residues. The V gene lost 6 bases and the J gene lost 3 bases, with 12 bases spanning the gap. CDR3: CSVIAPSYEQYV. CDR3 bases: TGCAGCGTAATAGCCCCAAGCTACGAGCAGTACGTC.

The DNA of the CDR3 is TGTGCCAGCAGTGTTGCCCGTCTCAATGAGCAGTTCTTC. Encoded protein: CASSVARLNEQFF. The chain employs TRBV2 and TRBJ2-1; unclear D gene. CDR3 length: 13 residues. The V gene's germline CDR1 is SNHLY and CDR2 FYNNEI. V was trimmed by 4 bases and J by 6 bases, leaving 10 bases between them.

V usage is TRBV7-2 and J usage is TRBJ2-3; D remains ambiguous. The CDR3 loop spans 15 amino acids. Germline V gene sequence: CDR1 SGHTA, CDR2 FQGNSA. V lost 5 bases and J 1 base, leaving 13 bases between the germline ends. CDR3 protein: CASSPFNPRTDTQYF. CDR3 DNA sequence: TGTGCCAGCAGCCCTTTTAACCCTCGCACAGATACGCAGTATTTT.

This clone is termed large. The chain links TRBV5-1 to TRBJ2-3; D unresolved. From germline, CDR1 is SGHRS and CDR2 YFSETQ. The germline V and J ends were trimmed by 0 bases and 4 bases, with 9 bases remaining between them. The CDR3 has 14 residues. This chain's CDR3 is CASSLGSRSDTQYF. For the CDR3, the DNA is TGCGCCAGCAGCTTGGGGTCCCGATCAGATACGCAGTATTTT.

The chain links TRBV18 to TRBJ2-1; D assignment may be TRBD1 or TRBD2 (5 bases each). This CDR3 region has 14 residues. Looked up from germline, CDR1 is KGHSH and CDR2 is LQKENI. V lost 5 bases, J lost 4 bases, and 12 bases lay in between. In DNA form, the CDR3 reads TGTGCCAGCTCAACCAGGGACGGATACAATGAGCAGTTCTTC. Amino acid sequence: CASSTRDGYNEQFF.